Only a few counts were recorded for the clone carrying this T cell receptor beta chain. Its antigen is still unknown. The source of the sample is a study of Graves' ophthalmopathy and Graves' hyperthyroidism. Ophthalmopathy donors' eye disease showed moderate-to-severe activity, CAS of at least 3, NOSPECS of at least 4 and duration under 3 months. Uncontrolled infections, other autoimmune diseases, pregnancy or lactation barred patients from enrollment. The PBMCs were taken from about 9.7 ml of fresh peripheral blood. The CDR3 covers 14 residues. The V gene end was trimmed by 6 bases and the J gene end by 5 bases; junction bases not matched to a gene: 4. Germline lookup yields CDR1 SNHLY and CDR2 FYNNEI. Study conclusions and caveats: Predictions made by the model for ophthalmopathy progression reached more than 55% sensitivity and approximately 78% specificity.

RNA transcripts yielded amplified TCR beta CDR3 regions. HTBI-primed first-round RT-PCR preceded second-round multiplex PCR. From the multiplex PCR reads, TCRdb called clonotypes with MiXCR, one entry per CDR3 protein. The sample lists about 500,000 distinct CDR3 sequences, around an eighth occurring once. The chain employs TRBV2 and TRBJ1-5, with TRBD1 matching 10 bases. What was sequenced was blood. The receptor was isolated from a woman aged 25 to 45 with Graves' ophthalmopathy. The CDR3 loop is CASRTGGLDQPQHF. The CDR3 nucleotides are TGTGCCAGCAGGACAGGGGGCTTGGATCAGCCCCAGCATTTT.